This TCR beta chain was observed in a study of blood T cell repertoires in COVID-19. The germline gives CDR1 MNHEY, CDR2 SVGAGI. V was clipped by 6 bases and J by 6 bases; unmatched bases: 5. The CDR3 sequence is 13 residues long. Only in-frame clones appear in the TCRdb table, and some are missing; sequencing was by immunoSEQ multiplex PCR. The sample holds 350,000 to 550,000 clones, 85% to 90% seen once. Sequences were obtained from PBMCs or T cells enriched from blood (not recorded which). The clonotype was recovered from a man aged 25-45 years who had recovered from COVID-19. The V call is TRBV6-5, the J call TRBJ2-7; TRBD1 matches 10 bases. The CDR3, as DNA: TGTGCCAGCAGGGGGACAGGGGAGGGCGAGCAGTACTTC. Protein sequence: CASRGTGEGEQYF.